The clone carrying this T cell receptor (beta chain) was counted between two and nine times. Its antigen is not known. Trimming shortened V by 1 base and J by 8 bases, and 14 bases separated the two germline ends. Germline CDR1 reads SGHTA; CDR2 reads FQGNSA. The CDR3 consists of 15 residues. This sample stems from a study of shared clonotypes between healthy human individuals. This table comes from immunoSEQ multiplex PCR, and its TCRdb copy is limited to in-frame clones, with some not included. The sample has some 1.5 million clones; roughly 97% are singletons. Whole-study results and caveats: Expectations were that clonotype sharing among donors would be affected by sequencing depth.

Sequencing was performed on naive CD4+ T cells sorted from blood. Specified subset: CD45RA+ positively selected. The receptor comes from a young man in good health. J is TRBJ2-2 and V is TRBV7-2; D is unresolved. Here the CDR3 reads CASSLVGPYSGELFF. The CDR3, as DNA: TGTGCCAGCAGCTTAGTAGGACCCTACTCAGGGGAGCTGTTTTTT.